This T cell receptor beta chain comes out of a study of blood T cell repertoires in COVID-19. Study background: Samples representing acute and convalescent COVID-19 were sourced from the United States, Italy and Spain. PBMCs, B-cell-depleted T cells, or T cells were the source of the cDNA or gDNA that made up the material.

V was clipped by 6 bases and J by 6 bases, with 9 bases between them. Germline CDR1 SGHDN, CDR2 FVKESK. This CDR3 has 12 amino acids. This table comes from immunoSEQ multiplex PCR, and its TCRdb copy is limited to in-frame clones, with some not included. The table has 400,000 to 550,000 clones, 75% to 90% seen once. V is TRBV14 and J is TRBJ1-5, with D possibly matching TRBD1 (5 bases). Source material: peripheral blood. The clonotype originates from a woman in her twenties or thirties with acute or convalescent COVID-19. In nucleotides, the CDR3 is TGTGCCAGCAGAGGTGGGGCTCAGCCCCAGCATTTT. This gives the protein CASRGGAQPQHF.